This TCR beta chain was sequenced for a study of blood T cell repertoires in COVID-19. The CDR3 spans 17 residues. Germline V gene data show CDR1 as KGHSH and CDR2 as LQKENI. V dropped 1 base and J dropped 3 bases, with 17 bases sitting between them. Original processing methods: Amplified reference gene primers provided the basis for estimating nucleated cell counts. Some clones are missing from TCRdb's copy, which holds only in-frame ones; the method was immunoSEQ multiplex PCR. The V and J calls and clone size were taken over from that table, and D and trimming were inferred from the DNA. Of 150,000 to 200,000 clones detected, about 85% appear once; the ten largest clones hold about 1.2%.

Input material: peripheral blood. The rearrangement joins TRBV18 to TRBJ2-3; D is unclear. The clonotype was recovered from a man aged 55-75 years who had recovered from COVID-19. The CDR3 nucleotides are TGTGCCAGCTCACCACTCGAGGCCGCCTTGGGTACAGATACGCAGTATTTT. This codes for CASSPLEAALGTDTQYF.